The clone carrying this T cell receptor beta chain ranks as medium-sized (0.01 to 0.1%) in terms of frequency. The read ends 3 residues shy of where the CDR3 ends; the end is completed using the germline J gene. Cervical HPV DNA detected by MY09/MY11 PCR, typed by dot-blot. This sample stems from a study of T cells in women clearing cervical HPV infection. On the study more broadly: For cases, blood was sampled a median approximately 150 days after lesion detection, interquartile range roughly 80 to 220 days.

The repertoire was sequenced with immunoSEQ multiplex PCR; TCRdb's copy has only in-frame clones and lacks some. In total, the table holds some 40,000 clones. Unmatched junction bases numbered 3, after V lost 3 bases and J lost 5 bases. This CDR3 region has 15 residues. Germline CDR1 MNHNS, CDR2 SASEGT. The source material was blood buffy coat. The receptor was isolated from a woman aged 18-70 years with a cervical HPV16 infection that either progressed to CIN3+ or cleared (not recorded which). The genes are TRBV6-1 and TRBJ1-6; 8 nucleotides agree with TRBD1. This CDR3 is CASSDRDRNNSPLHF. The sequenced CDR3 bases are TGTGCCAGCAGTGACCGGGACAGGAATAATTCACCC.